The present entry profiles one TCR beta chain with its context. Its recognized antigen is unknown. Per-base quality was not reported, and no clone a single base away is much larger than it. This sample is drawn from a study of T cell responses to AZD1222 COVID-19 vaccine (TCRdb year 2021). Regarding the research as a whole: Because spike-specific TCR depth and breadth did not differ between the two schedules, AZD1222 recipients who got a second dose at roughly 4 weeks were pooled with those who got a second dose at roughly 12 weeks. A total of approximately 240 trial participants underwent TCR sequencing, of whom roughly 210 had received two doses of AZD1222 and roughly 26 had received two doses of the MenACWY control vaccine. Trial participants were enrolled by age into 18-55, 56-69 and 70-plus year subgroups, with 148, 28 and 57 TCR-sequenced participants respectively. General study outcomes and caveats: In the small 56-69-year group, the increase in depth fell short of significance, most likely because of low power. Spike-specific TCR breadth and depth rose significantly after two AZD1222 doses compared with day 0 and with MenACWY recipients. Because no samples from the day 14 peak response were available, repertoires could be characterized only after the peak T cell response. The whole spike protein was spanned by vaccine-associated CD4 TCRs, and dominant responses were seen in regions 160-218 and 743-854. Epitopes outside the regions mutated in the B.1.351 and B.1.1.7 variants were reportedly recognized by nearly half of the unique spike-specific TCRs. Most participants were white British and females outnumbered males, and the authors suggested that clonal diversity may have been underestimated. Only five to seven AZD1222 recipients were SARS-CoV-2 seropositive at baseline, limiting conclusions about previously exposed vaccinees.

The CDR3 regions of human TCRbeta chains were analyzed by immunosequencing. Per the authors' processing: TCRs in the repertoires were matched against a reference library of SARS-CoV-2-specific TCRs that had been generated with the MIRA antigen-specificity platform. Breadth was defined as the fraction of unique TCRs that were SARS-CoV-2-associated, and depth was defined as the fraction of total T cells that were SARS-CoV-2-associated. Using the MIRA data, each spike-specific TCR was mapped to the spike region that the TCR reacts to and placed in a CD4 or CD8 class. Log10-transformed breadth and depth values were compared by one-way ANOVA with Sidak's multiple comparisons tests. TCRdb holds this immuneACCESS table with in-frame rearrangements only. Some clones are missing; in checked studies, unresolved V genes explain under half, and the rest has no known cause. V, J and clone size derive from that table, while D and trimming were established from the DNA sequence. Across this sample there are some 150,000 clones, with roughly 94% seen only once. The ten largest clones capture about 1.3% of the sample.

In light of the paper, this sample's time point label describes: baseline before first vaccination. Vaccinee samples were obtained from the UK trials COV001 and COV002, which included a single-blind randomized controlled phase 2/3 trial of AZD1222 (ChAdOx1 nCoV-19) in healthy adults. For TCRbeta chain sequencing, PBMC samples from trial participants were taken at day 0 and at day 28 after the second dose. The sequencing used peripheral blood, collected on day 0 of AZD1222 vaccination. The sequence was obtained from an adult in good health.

The CDR3 reads CASSRDSTDTQYF. The DNA is TGTGCCAGCAGCCGAGACAGCACAGATACGCAGTATTTT. This chain is built from TRBV21-1 and TRBJ2-3. TRBV21-1 counts as a pseudogene. The CDR3 covers 13 residues, taking in both the cysteine and the phenylalanine. The entry retains the CDR3 DNA only, 39 bases that are in frame from base 1.